This T cell receptor beta chain appears in the sequencing data of a study of graft-versus-host responses after intestinal transplantation. Whole-study findings and limits: Across patients carrying graft-donor T cell macrochimerism, allografts held high graft-versus-host to host-versus-graft clonal ratios.

Repertoires were generated with immunoSEQ multiplex PCR, while TCRdb's copy carries only in-frame clones and drops some. The repertoire consists of under 150,000 clones, with approximately 92% occurring once and the leading ten covering around 0.12%. V was pared by 3 bases and J by 3 bases, with 14 bases of the junction left unmatched. The CDR3 consists of 18 residues. Germline CDR1 reads SGHRS; CDR2 reads YFSETQ. As for this clone: What it binds is unknown.

The sequence came from a human donor who received an intestinal transplant. The sample here was unstimulated CD4+ T cells sorted from spleen or lymph node cells, taken before intestinal transplant. This chain joins TRBV5-1 and TRBJ2-7; TRBD2 matches at 11 bases. The CDR3 nucleotides read TGCGCCAGCAGCTGGGGGGTAGCGGGAGGGCCGAATGGCTACGAGCAGTACTTC. Translating gives CASSWGVAGGPNGYEQYF.